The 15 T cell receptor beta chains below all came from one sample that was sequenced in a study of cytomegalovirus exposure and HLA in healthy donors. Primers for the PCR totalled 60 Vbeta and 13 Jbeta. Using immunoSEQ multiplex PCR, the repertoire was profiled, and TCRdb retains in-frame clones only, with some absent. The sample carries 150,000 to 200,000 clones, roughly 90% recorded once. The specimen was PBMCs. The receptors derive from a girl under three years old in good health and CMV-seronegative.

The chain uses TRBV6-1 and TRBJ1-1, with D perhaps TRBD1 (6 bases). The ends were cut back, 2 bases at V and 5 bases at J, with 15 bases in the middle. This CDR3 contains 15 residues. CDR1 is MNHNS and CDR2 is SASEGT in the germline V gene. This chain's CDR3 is CASSERAGVRTEAFF. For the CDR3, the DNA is TGTGCCAGCAGTGAACGGGCAGGGGTCAGGACTGAAGCTTTCTTT.

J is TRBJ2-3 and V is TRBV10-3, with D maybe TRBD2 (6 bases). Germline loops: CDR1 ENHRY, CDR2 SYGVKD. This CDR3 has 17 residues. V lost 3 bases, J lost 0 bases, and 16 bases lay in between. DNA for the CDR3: TGTGCCATCAGTGATACAGGACTAAGGACCAGCACAGATACGCAGTATTTT. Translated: CAISDTGLRTSTDTQYF.

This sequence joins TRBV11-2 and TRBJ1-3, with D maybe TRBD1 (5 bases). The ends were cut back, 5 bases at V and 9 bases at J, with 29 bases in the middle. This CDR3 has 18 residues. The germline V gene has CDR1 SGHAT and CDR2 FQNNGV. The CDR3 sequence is CASSLSSRVRTRTSTIYF. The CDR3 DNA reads TGTGCCAGCAGCCTGAGTTCCAGGGTACGCACTAGGACTAGCACCATATATTTT.

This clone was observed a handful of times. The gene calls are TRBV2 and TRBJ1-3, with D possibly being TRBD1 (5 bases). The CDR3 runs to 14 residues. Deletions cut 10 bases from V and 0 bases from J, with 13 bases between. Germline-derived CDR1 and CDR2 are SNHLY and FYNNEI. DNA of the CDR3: TGTGCCACCACGCCGACAGACTCTGGAAACACCATATATTTT. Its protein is CATTPTDSGNTIYF.

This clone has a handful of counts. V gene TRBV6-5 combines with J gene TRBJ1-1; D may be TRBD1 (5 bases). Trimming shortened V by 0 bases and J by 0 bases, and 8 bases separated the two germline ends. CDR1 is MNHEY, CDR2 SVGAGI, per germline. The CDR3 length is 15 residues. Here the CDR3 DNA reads TGTGCCAGCAGTTACTCGGACAACATGAACACTGAAGCTTTCTTT. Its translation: CASSYSDNMNTEAFF.

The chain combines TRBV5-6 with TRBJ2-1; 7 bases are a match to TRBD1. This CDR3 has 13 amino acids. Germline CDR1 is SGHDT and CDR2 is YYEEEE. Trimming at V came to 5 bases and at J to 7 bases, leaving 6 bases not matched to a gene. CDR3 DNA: TGTGCCAGCAGGATCGGACAGGTTAATGAGCAGTTCTTC. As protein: CASRIGQVNEQFF.

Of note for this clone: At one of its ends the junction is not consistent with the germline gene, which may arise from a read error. The CDR3 loop is CAWTGQANTETFF. CDR3 nucleotides: TGTGCCTGGACCGGACAGGCGAACACTGAAACTTTCTTT. The chain is built from TRBV30 and TRBJ1-1, with 7 bases matching TRBD1. Germline-derived CDR1 and CDR2 are GTSNPN and SVGIG (reference sequence). This CDR3 spans 13 amino acids. Supplemented by reference TRBV30 and TRBJ1-1, the full variable domain reads SQTIHQWPATLVQPVGSPLSLECTVEGTSNPNLYWYRQAAGRGLQLLFYSVGIGQISSEVPQNLSASRPQDRQFILSSKKLLLSDSGFYLCAWTGQANTETFFGQGTRLTVV.

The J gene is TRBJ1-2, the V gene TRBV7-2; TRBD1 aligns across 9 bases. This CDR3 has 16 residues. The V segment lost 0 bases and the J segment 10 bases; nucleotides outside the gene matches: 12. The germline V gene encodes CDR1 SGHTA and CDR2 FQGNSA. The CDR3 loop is CASSLARLRTGEAYTF. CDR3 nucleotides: TGTGCCAGCAGCTTAGCGCGATTGAGGACAGGGGAGGCCTACACCTTC. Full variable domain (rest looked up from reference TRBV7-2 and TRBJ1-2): GAGVSQSPSNKVTEKGKDVELRCDPISGHTALYWYRQSLGQGLEFLIYFQGNSAPDKSGLPSDRFSAERTGGSVSTLTIQRTQQEDSAVYLCASSLARLRTGEAYTFGSGTRLTVV.

The CDR3 DNA reads TGTGCCAGCAGCCCAGGGACAGGGGGCTCCTACGAGCAGTACTTC. It translates to CASSPGTGGSYEQYF. The gene calls are TRBV12-1 and TRBJ2-7; no DNA check was done on the table's D call, TRBD1. TRBV12-1 has pseudogene status. This CDR3 region has 15 residues.

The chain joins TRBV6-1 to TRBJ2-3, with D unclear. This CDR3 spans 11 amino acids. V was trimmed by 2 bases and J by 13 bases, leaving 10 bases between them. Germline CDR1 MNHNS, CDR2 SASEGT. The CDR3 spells CASSEFTTEYF. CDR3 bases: TGTGCCAGCAGTGAATTCACCACGGAGTATTTT.

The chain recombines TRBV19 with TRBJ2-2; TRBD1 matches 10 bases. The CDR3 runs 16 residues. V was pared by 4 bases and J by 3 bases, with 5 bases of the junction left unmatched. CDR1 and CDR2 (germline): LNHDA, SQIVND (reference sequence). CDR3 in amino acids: CASSTRDRGYTGELFF. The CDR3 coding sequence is TGTGCCAGTAGTACCAGGGACAGGGGATACACCGGGGAGCTGTTTTTT.

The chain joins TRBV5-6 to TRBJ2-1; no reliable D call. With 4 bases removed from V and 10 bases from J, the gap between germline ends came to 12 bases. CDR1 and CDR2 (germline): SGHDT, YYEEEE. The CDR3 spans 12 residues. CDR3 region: CASSLVAAEQFF. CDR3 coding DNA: TGTGCCAGCAGCCTCGTCGCGGCGGAGCAGTTCTTC. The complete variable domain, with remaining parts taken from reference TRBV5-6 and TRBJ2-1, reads DAGVTQSPTHLIKTRGQQVTLRCSPKSGHDTVSWYQQALGQGPQFIFQYYEEEERQRGNFPDRFSGHQFPNYSSELNVNALLLGDSALYLCASSLVAAEQFFGPGTRLTVL.

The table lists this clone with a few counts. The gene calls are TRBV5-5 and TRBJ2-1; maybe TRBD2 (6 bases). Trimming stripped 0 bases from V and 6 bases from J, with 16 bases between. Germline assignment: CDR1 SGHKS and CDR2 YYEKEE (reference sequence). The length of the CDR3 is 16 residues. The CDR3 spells CASSLGPDGGINEQFF. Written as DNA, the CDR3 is TGTGCCAGCAGCTTGGGCCCTGATGGGGGGATCAATGAGCAGTTCTTC.

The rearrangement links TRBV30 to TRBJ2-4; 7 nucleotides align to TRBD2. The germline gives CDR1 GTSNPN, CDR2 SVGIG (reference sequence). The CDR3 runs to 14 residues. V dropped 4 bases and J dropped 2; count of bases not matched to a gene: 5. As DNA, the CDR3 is TGTGCCTGGAACTCACTAGCGACCAAAAACATTCAGTACTTC. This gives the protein CAWNSLATKNIQYF.

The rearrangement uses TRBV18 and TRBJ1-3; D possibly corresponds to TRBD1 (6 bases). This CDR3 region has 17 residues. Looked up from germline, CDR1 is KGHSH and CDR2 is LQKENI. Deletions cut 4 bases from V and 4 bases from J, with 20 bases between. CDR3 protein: CASSRALTGTSGNTIYF. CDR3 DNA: TGTGCCAGCTCACGGGCCCTAACCGGGACAAGCGGAAACACCATATATTTT.